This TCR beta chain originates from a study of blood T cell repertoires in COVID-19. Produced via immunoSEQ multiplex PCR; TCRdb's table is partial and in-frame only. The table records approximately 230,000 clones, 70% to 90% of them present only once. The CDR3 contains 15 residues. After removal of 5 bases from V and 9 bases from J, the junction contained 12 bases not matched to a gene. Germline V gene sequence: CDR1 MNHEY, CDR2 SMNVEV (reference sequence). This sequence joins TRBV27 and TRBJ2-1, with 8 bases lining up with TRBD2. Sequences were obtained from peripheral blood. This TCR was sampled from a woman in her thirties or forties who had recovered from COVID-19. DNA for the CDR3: TGTGCCAGCAGTCACCTCCCGGGACTAGAGGTTGAGCAGTTCTTC. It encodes CASSHLPGLEVEQFF.